Here is one TCR beta chain with its context. Its target is not known. This sample is part of a study of OX40 agonist ivuxolimab in advanced cancers. Whole-study context: Three patients showed partial responses: one hepatocellular carcinoma and two cutaneous melanoma cases. Study-wide findings and caveats: CD8+ T cells averaged more expanded clones than CD4+.

Clones were sequenced by immunoSEQ multiplex PCR, and TCRdb holds only the in-frame ones, with some missing. The sample shows roughly 76,000 clones, about 88% of them seen only once. The CDR3 is made up of 13 amino acids. Germline CDR1 is MDHEN and CDR2 is SYDVKM. The junction had 9 bases not matched to a gene; V was cut back by 8 bases and J by 11 bases. This sample comprised CD4+ or CD8+ T cells sorted from blood, obtained in a trial of the OX40 agonist ivuxolimab. The chain uses TRBV28 and TRBJ1-5; 10 bases fit TRBD1. This TCR was sampled from an adult with an advanced solid tumor such as melanoma, head and neck, liver or kidney cancer. The CDR3 here is CASGTGVVMTQHF. CDR3 coding DNA: TGTGCCAGCGGGACAGGGGTTGTGATGACCCAGCATTTT.